A selection of T cell receptor beta chains follows, all from one sample in a study of blood T cell repertoires in COVID-19. Data came from immunoSEQ multiplex PCR; TCRdb stores just in-frame clones and leaves some out. The table has hundreds of thousands of clones, about 87% seen once. The sample comprised PBMCs or T cells enriched from blood (not recorded which). These receptors were collected from a woman aged 45-65 years who had recovered from COVID-19. Each CDR3 is given with its conserved first and last residue. Fields, in order: V gene, J gene, CDR3 protein.

v_gene: TRBV11-2
j_gene: TRBJ2-2
CDR3aa: CASSFGAFSNTGELFF

v_gene: TRBV19
j_gene: TRBJ2-3
CDR3aa: CASRRQGRGVDTQYF

v_gene: TRBV7-3
j_gene: TRBJ2-3
CDR3aa: CATSPWRGRGDTQYF

v_gene: TRBV18
j_gene: TRBJ1-1
CDR3aa: CASSPRQGEQNTEAFF

v_gene: TRBV27
j_gene: TRBJ2-1
CDR3aa: CASSLSGRGNNEQFF

v_gene: TRBV4-2
j_gene: TRBJ2-7
CDR3aa: CASSQDWTSGSYEQYF

v_gene: TRBV30
j_gene: TRBJ2-7
CDR3aa: CAWSVAGQGVYEQYF

v_gene: TRBV11-1
j_gene: TRBJ1-3
CDR3aa: CASSLTTGIKGNTIYF

v_gene: TRBV5-1
j_gene: TRBJ1-3
CDR3aa: CASSLGTAGNTIYF

v_gene: TRBV6-1
j_gene: TRBJ1-5
CDR3aa: CASSERENQPQHF

v_gene: TRBV5-1
j_gene: TRBJ1-3
CDR3aa: CASKDSDTIYF

v_gene: TRBV19
j_gene: TRBJ1-1
CDR3aa: CASSILVTANTEAFF

v_gene: TRBV10-2
j_gene: TRBJ2-7
CDR3aa: CANFSRQLAYEQYF

v_gene: TRBV28
j_gene: TRBJ1-2
CDR3aa: CASSLGWEGYGYTF

v_gene: TRBV29-1
j_gene: TRBJ1-2
CDR3aa: CSVENNGYTF

v_gene: TRBV5-1
j_gene: TRBJ2-2
CDR3aa: CASSTSFSGMAGELFF

v_gene: TRBV5-4
j_gene: TRBJ2-2
CDR3aa: CASSLDGTGRNTGELFF

v_gene: TRBV7-9
j_gene: TRBJ1-5
CDR3aa: CASSPGTGGQPQHF

v_gene: TRBV28
j_gene: TRBJ1-1
CDR3aa: CASGEWDKNTEAFF

v_gene: TRBV7-2
j_gene: TRBJ2-7
CDR3aa: CASSLLAGTPYEQYF

v_gene: TRBV18
j_gene: TRBJ1-1
CDR3aa: CASSPGGHGSNTEAFF

v_gene: TRBV7-3
j_gene: TRBJ1-2
CDR3aa: CASSPNGYTF

v_gene: TRBV5-4
j_gene: TRBJ2-7
CDR3aa: CASSQPARGLEQYF

v_gene: TRBV6-5
j_gene: TRBJ2-7
CDR3aa: CASSYSSGTPVEQYF